Below, 31 T cell receptor beta chains from the same sample are listed, as sequenced in a study of T-cell reconstitution after alpha-beta-depleted transplantation in children. For TCRbeta, the library was prepared with unique molecular identifiers. TCRdb redid the calling of the PCR reads with MiXCR, one entry per CDR3 protein. The sample records about 610,000 distinct CDR3 sequences, about 11% being singletons. Sequenced material: PBMCs from the stem cell graft donor, taken from the stem cell graft. The receptors come from a human donor who donated a stem cell graft to a child with acute myeloid leukemia.

In its sample, this clonotype was seen a few times. The chain carries TRBV29-1 and TRBJ2-1; 14 bases are shared with TRBD2. The CDR3 is 14 residues long. Germline V gene lookup returns CDR1 SQVTM and CDR2 ANQGSEA. V shed 6 bases, J shed 9 bases, and the junction held 7 bases outside the gene matches. For the CDR3, the DNA is TGCAGCGTCGGGGGACTAGCGGGAGCCGGTGAGCAGTTCTTC. Residues: CSVGGLAGAGEQFF.

This chain connects TRBV18 to TRBJ2-1; D remains unclear. With 5 bases removed from V and 0 bases from J, the gap between germline ends came to 14 bases. The CDR3 covers 16 residues. The germline V gene has CDR1 KGHSH and CDR2 LQKENI. The CDR3 protein is CASSSTPRSSYNEQFF. The CDR3 DNA is TGTGCCAGCTCATCGACTCCCCGGAGCTCCTACAATGAGCAGTTCTTC. Supplemented by reference TRBV18 and TRBJ2-1, the full variable domain reads NAGVMQNPRHLVRRRGQEARLRCSPMKGHSHVYWYRQLPEEGLKFMVYLQKENIIDESGMPKERFSAEFPKEGPSILRIQQVVRGDSAAYFCASSSTPRSSYNEQFFGPGTRLTVL.

This chain joins TRBV7-8 and TRBJ2-1; TRBD2 matches at 10 bases. This CDR3 region has 15 residues. V gave up 4 bases and J gave up 6 bases; unmatched junction bases: 6. In germline, CDR1 is SGHVS, CDR2 FQNEAQ. CDR3: CASSSRTSGANEQFF. CDR3 DNA: TGTGCCAGCAGCTCGCGGACTAGCGGAGCCAATGAGCAGTTCTTC.

Regarding this clonotype: The junction does not match germline at one end; this may be a read error. Here the CDR3 reads CASGFGTSGRVGDTQYF. CDR3 nucleotides: TGTGCCAGCGGCTTCGGGACTAGCGGGAGAGTTGGAGATACGCAGTATTTT. The chain uses TRBV5-6 and TRBJ2-3, with 14 bases lining up with TRBD2. The CDR3 sequence is 17 residues long. Germline CDR1 is SGHDT and CDR2 is YYEEEE.

Points on this clonotype: It may be a read error: a sequence one base away is much more abundant. The V and J genes are TRBV5-1 and TRBJ2-1; no definite D call. Looked up from germline, CDR1 is SGHRS and CDR2 is YFSETQ. V lost 2 bases to trimming and J lost 0 bases, with 6 bases between them. This CDR3 region has 14 residues. DNA for the CDR3: TGCGCCAGCAGCTTTCCCGCCTCCTACAATGAGCAGTTCTTC. Amino acid sequence: CASSFPASYNEQFF.

This clonotype was counted many times. V usage is TRBV6-5 and J usage is TRBJ2-2; 13 bases map to TRBD2. The V gene end was trimmed by 4 bases and the J gene end by 4 bases; junction bases not matched to a gene: 18. The CDR3 sequence is 21 residues long. Per the germline V gene, CDR1 is MNHEY and CDR2 is SVGAGI. This chain's CDR3 is CASSSPKGTSGEGWFTGELFF. Written as DNA, the CDR3 is TGTGCCAGCAGTTCCCCGAAGGGGACTAGCGGGGAGGGGTGGTTCACCGGGGAGCTGTTTTTT.

As concerns this clonotype: A junction end diverges from the germline sequence, so it may reflect a read error. The CDR3 DNA reads as TGTGCCTGCAGCCAGTCGATGGGAGTATTAAATGAGCAGTTCTTC. Translated: CACSQSMGVLNEQFF. The chain is built from TRBV3-1 and TRBJ2-1; D possibly corresponds to TRBD2 (5 bases). The CDR3 is 15 amino acids. Looked up from germline, CDR1 is LGHDT and CDR2 is YNNKEL (reference sequence).

Many counts were recorded for this clonotype. The chain links TRBV4-3 to TRBJ2-7, with D possibly TRBD1 on 5 matching bases. V shed 2 bases and J shed 4 bases, with 18 bases lying between them. Germline V gene lookup returns CDR1 LGHNA and CDR2 YSLEER. The CDR3 is made up of 16 amino acids. The CDR3 here is CASSQSDSPKEYEQYF. The CDR3 nucleotides are TGCGCCAGCAGCCAATCCGACAGCCCGAAAGAATACGAGCAGTACTTC.

This clonotype was seen many times. CDR3 protein: CASSLVLAVSYEQYF. CDR3 DNA: TGTGCCAGCAGCTTGGTTCTGGCAGTCTCCTACGAGCAGTACTTC. This sequence joins TRBV5-5 and TRBJ2-7; D remains unclear. Trimming stripped 0 bases from V and 0 bases from J, with 10 bases between. CDR1 and CDR2 (germline): SGHKS, YYEKEE (reference sequence). The CDR3 contains 15 residues.

The chain is built from TRBV5-1 and TRBJ2-2; D remains ambiguous. V lost 5 bases and J 7 bases, leaving 18 bases between the germline ends. The CDR3 extends over 15 amino acids. Germline values: CDR1 SGHRS, CDR2 YFSETQ. The CDR3 nucleotides are TGCGCCAGCAGTGGGCAGGCCCTCCCCAACGGGGAGCTGTTTTTT. Protein sequence: CASSGQALPNGELFF.

This clonotype was detected many times. The genes are TRBV20-1 and TRBJ2-7; 14 bases are a match to TRBD2. The germline gives CDR1 DFQATT, CDR2 SNEGSKA (reference sequence). J gave up 7 bases and V 3 bases, and 5 bases lay outside the gene matches. CDR3 length equals 14 residues. CDR3 sequence (DNA): TGCAGTGCTAGCGGACTAGCGGGAGGTGGAGAGCAGTACTTC. This codes for CSASGLAGGGEQYF.

There are a few counts of this clonotype. This chain links TRBV7-8 with TRBJ2-2; 13 nucleotides align to TRBD2. CDR1 is SGHVS, CDR2 FQNEAQ, per germline. Trimming at V came to 5 bases and at J to 8 bases, leaving 11 bases not matched to a gene. The CDR3 consists of 17 residues. CDR3 region: CASSPTLAGGPGGELFF. The CDR3 DNA reads as TGTGCCAGCAGCCCCACACTAGCGGGAGGGCCTGGGGGGGAGCTGTTTTTT.

This clonotype came up many times. The gene calls are TRBV6-2 or TRBV6-3 and TRBJ2-1, with D possibly matching TRBD2 (6 bases). V was clipped by 2 bases and J by 4 bases, with 12 bases between them. Germline V gene lookup returns CDR1 MNHEY and CDR2 SVGEGT. The CDR3 spans 15 residues. The CDR3 reads CASSYGPSAYNEQFF. CDR3 sequence (DNA): TGTGCCAGCAGTTACGGGCCTAGCGCGTACAATGAGCAGTTCTTC.

This clonotype was detected a few times. The CDR3 here is CASSRRQASTDTQYF. Written as DNA, the CDR3 is TGTGCCAGCAGCCGCAGACAAGCCTCCACAGATACGCAGTATTTT. V and J are TRBV3-1 and TRBJ2-3; D unresolved. There are 15 residues in the CDR3. Trimming pared 4 bases from V and 2 bases from J, leaving 13 bases between. Germline assignment: CDR1 LGHDT and CDR2 YNNKEL (reference sequence).

This clonotype was observed a handful of times. The chain has TRBV20-1 and TRBJ2-7; possibly TRBD2 for D (7 bases). The CDR3 length is 14 residues. Germline assignment: CDR1 DFQATT and CDR2 SNEGSKA (reference sequence). The V gene lost 2 bases and the J gene lost 4 bases, with 15 bases spanning the gap. CDR3 in DNA: TGCAGTGCTAGAACTAAGGGGGAGGGGTACGAGCAGTACTTC. Translating it yields CSARTKGEGYEQYF.

This clonotype has just a few counts. The rearrangement joins TRBV6-2 or TRBV6-3 to TRBJ2-2; no reliable D call. With 8 bases removed from V and 1 base from J, the gap between germline ends came to 8 bases. The germline V gene has CDR1 MNHEY and CDR2 SVGEGT. The CDR3 spans 13 residues. CDR3 nucleotides: TGTGCCAGCGAAAAGCGGAACACCGGGGAGCTGTTTTTT. It is translated as CASEKRNTGELFF.

This clonotype appeared many times. This chain connects TRBV10-3 to TRBJ2-2; weak D call: TRBD1 (6 bases). The CDR3 is 19 residues long. V lost 0 bases and J 0 bases, leaving 17 bases between the germline ends. Germline loops: CDR1 ENHRY, CDR2 SYGVKD. CDR3 region: CAISESNQGLQTNTGELFF. For the CDR3, the DNA is TGTGCCATCAGTGAGTCGAACCAGGGGCTACAAACGAACACCGGGGAGCTGTTTTTT.

The sample holds a few counts of this clonotype. The chain uses TRBV4-3 and TRBJ2-2, with 9 bases lining up with TRBD2. The CDR3 totals 16 residues. V was pared by 3 bases and J by 6 bases, with 8 bases of the junction left unmatched. Germline V lookup: CDR1 LGHNA, CDR2 YSLEER. CDR3 in amino acids: CASSHELAGRAGELFF. For the CDR3, the DNA is TGCGCCAGCAGCCATGAACTAGCGGGTAGGGCCGGGGAGCTGTTTTTT.

CDR3 DNA: TGTGCCATCTCAGAGGGGGTTTACAATGAGCAGTTCTTC. It yields the protein CAISEGVYNEQFF. The chain links TRBV11-2 to TRBJ2-1; tentative D call: TRBD1 (6 bases). This CDR3 region has 13 residues. The germline gives CDR1 SGHAT, CDR2 FQNNGV. V was clipped by 10 bases and J by 4 bases, with 14 bases between them.

This clonotype was detected a few times. The CDR3 sequence is CASSIRTSGMIVEQFF. The DNA for the CDR3 is TGTGCCAGTAGTATACGGACTAGCGGGATGATAGTGGAGCAGTTCTTC. The rearrangement joins TRBV19 to TRBJ2-1, with 12 bases identical to TRBD2. The CDR3 is 16 residues long. V dropped 2 bases and J dropped 10; count of bases not matched to a gene: 9. Germline values: CDR1 LNHDA, CDR2 SQIVND (reference sequence).

This clonotype was detected only a few times. The gene calls are TRBV12-3 or TRBV12-4 and TRBJ2-7, with D hard to call. The V end lost 3 bases, the J end lost 5 bases, and 8 bases lay between the germline ends. The CDR3 loop spans 12 amino acids. CDR3 loop: CASSFGGDEQYF. The CDR3 DNA reads as TGTGCCAGCAGTTTCGGCGGAGACGAGCAGTACTTC.

This clonotype showed up just a few times. In DNA, the CDR3 is TGTGCCAGCTCACCCGGTGGAGGAAACAATCAGCCCCAGCATTTT. Translation gives CASSPGGGNNQPQHF. J is TRBJ1-5 and V is TRBV18; no clear D gene. The germline CDR1 and CDR2 sequences are KGHSH and LQKENI. The CDR3 covers 15 residues. The germline V and J ends were trimmed by 3 bases and 3 bases, with 12 bases remaining between them. The full variable domain, rest sourced from reference TRBV18 and TRBJ1-5, is NAGVMQNPRHLVRRRGQEARLRCSPMKGHSHVYWYRQLPEEGLKFMVYLQKENIIDESGMPKERFSAEFPKEGPSILRIQQVVRGDSAAYFCASSPGGGNNQPQHFGDGTRLSIL.

The rearrangement joins TRBV2 to TRBJ2-1; tentative D call: TRBD1 (6 bases). V lost 6 bases and J 7 bases, leaving 16 bases between the germline ends. The CDR3 runs to 14 residues. Germline V gives CDR1 SNHLY, CDR2 FYNNEI. The CDR3 DNA follows: TGTGCCAGCAGCCCCAGGGGATTTTGGAATGAGCAGTTCTTC. It translates to CASSPRGFWNEQFF.

This clonotype occurred a few times. This chain uses TRBV25-1 with TRBJ1-1, with 9 bases that match TRBD1. The CDR3 runs 13 residues. Germline CDR1 MGHDK, CDR2 SYGVNS. J was trimmed by 10 bases and V by 5 bases; bases with no gene match: 8. In DNA form, the CDR3 reads TGTGCCAGCAGTTTTCCGGGACAGGGCGTAGCTTTCTTT. It codes for CASSFPGQGVAFF.

This clonotype occurred a few times. The rearrangement links TRBV20-1 to TRBJ2-7; TRBD1 might be the D (6 bases). Trimming removed 4 bases at V and 0 bases at J, with 7 bases between. The CDR3 totals 12 residues. The germline V gene has CDR1 DFQATT and CDR2 SNEGSKA (reference sequence). The CDR3 loop is CSAKDSSYEQYF. The CDR3 nucleotides are TGCAGTGCTAAGGACAGCTCCTACGAGCAGTACTTC.

This clonotype appeared many times. The gene calls are TRBV4-3 and TRBJ2-1, with a possible D match to TRBD2 (5 bases). Trimming took 3 bases from V and 9 from J, leaving 15 bases between them. Germline V gene data show CDR1 as LGHNA and CDR2 as YSLEER. The CDR3 is 14 amino acids. DNA for the CDR3: TGCGCCAGCAGCCAGGGTAGCTCGGGAACTGAGCAGTTCTTC. Protein product: CASSQGSSGTEQFF.

This chain joins TRBV12-3 or TRBV12-4 and TRBJ2-7; no definite D call. This CDR3 is built from 16 residues. Trimming left V 1 base short and J 2 bases short, with 15 bases between. This CDR3 reads CASSLGSGPLTYEQYF. For the CDR3, the DNA is TGTGCCAGCAGTTTAGGTTCGGGTCCGCTAACCTACGAGCAGTACTTC.

This clonotype has more than one count but fewer than ten. This chain uses TRBV10-3 with TRBJ2-3; TRBD2 is a possible D gene (6 bases). Germline-derived CDR1 and CDR2 are ENHRY and SYGVKD. The CDR3 consists of 11 residues. The V gene lost 10 bases and the J gene lost 5 bases, with 10 bases spanning the gap. The CDR3 region is CATTEGDTQYF. The CDR3 nucleotides read TGTGCCACCACGGAGGGAGATACGCAGTATTTT.

This chain uses TRBV20-1 with TRBJ2-1; 8 bases fit TRBD2. The CDR3 is 16 residues long. The germline V gene has CDR1 DFQATT and CDR2 SNEGSKA (reference sequence). After removal of 3 bases from V and 3 bases from J, the junction contained 10 bases not matched to a gene. The CDR3 spells CSARNVAGRVYNEQFF. CDR3 DNA sequence: TGCAGTGCTAGGAACGTAGCGGGAAGGGTCTACAATGAGCAGTTCTTC.

This clonotype came up a few times. This chain connects TRBV30 to TRBJ1-2; no clear D. The CDR3 length is 13 residues. V was clipped by 4 bases and J by 4 bases, with 13 bases between them. Germline CDR1 and CDR2: GTSNPN and SVGIG (reference sequence). The CDR3, as DNA: TGTGCCTGGAATAAGGAGTCCCTCTATGGCTACACCTTC. Translation gives CAWNKESLYGYTF.

This clonotype was picked up a small number of times. As DNA, the CDR3 is TGTGCCAGCTTAGCGCTCAGCACAGATACGCAGTATTTT. It codes for CASLALSTDTQYF. The V call is TRBV6-2 or TRBV6-3, the J call TRBJ2-3, with D tentatively TRBD2 (5 bases). V was shortened by 8 bases and J by 0 bases, with 9 bases between the two germline ends. Germline loops: CDR1 MNHEY, CDR2 SVGEGT. The CDR3 is 13 amino acids.